These 22 T cell receptor beta chains were sequenced from one sample in a study of read filtering for tumor transcriptome and immune sequencing. This library used approximately 370 ng RNA and molecular barcoded adaptors spanning alpha/delta and beta/gamma chains. TCRdb re-called the reads through MiXCR, storing one row per CDR3 protein. Of tens of thousands of distinct CDR3 sequences detected, about a fifth appear once; the ten largest clones hold 11% to 15%. Source material: a population of CD138-negative cells sorted from bone marrow. Receptor source: a donor older than 35 with multiple myeloma.

Many counts were recorded for this clonotype. The chain uses TRBV28 and TRBJ1-1; 7 positions match TRBD1. J gave up 4 bases and V 8 bases, and 4 bases lay outside the gene matches. CDR3 length: 12 residues. Germline-derived CDR1 and CDR2 are MDHEN and SYDVKM. The CDR3 coding sequence is TGTGCCAGCTTTTACAGGGGCACTGAAGCTTTCTTT. It encodes CASFYRGTEAFF.

This clonotype has at least ten counts. The junction does not match germline at one end; this may be a read error. The J gene is TRBJ2-5, the V gene TRBV5-1; TRBD2 is a possible D gene (5 bases). CDR3 length equals 14 residues. Germline-derived CDR1 and CDR2 are SGHRS and YFSETQ. The DNA of the CDR3 is TGTGCCAGCAGCTTAGATGGTGGGAGAGAGACCCAGTACTTC. Protein product: CASSLDGGRETQYF. The full variable domain, its missing parts supplied by reference TRBV5-1 and TRBJ2-5, is KAGVTQTPRYLIKTRGQQVTLSCSPISGHRSVSWYQQTPGQGLQFLFEYFSETQRNKGNFPGRFSGRQFSNSRSEMNVSTLELGDSALYLCASSLDGGRETQYFGPGTRLLVL.

This clonotype was counted a few times. V and J are TRBV7-9 and TRBJ2-1; D is perhaps TRBD2 (6 bases). There are 13 residues in the CDR3. The V gene's germline CDR1 is SEHNR and CDR2 FQNEAQ (reference sequence). Trimming pared 7 bases from V and 4 bases from J, leaving 11 bases between. The CDR3: CASNGGEYNEQFF. CDR3 sequence (DNA): TGTGCCAGCAACGGAGGGGAGTACAATGAGCAGTTCTTC.

A note on this clonotype: This likely came from a read error, as a far larger clone is one base away. V is TRBV7-9 and J is TRBJ2-1, with TRBD2 matching 9 bases. The CDR3 loop spans 15 amino acids. Germline V gene lookup returns CDR1 SEHNR and CDR2 FQNEAQ (reference sequence). The CDR3 here is CASRAGGGPYNEQLF. The CDR3 DNA sequence: TGTGCCAGCAGGGCGGGAGGGGGTCCCTACAATGAGCAGCTCTTC.

The table lists this clonotype with many counts. The CDR3 loop is CASSYGGGLYEQYF. The CDR3 DNA reads as TGTGCCAGCAGTTACGGGGGAGGGCTTTACGAGCAGTACTTC. This sequence joins TRBV6-2 or TRBV6-3 and TRBJ2-7; 7 bases fit TRBD2. From germline, CDR1 is MNHEY and CDR2 SVGEGT. V was pared by 2 bases and J by 4 bases, with 5 bases of the junction left unmatched. This CDR3 has 14 amino acids.

Note on this clonotype: Since a much larger clone is just one base distant, this may be a read error. V is TRBV3-1 and J is TRBJ2-7; D assignment may be TRBD1 or TRBD2 (5 bases each). CDR3 length: 14 amino acids. CDR1 LGHDT and CDR2 YNNKEL come from the germline V gene (reference sequence). V shed 9 bases and J shed 9 bases, with 24 bases lying between them. CDR3 nucleotides: TGTGCCAGTCAGGTGGGACGGGGCGCGACCGTGCAGTACTTC. Protein sequence: CASQVGRGATVQYF.

Comments on this clonotype: Lacking the conserved final phenylalanine or tryptophan, this CDR3 likely reflects a read error. The J gene is TRBJ2-1, the V gene TRBV20-1; D not certain. The CDR3 has 14 residues. CDR1 is DFQATT, CDR2 SNEGSKA, per germline (reference sequence). V was trimmed by 6 bases and J by 4 bases, leaving 16 bases between them. The CDR3 here is CSAPGRPGYNEQFL. CDR3 in DNA: TGCAGTGCGCCTGGACGGCCCGGGTACAATGAGCAGTTCCTC.

The sample holds many counts of this clonotype. This CDR3 is CSVVHTEAFF. DNA for the CDR3: TGCAGCGTCGTTCACACTGAAGCTTTCTTT. The chain couples TRBV29-1 to TRBJ1-1; D unresolved. Looked up from germline, CDR1 is SQVTM and CDR2 is ANQGSEA. The CDR3 loop spans 10 amino acids. V gave up 6 bases and J gave up 3 bases, with 5 bases separating them.

This clonotype occurred many times. V and J are TRBV28 and TRBJ2-2; weak D call: TRBD1 (6 bases). The CDR3 is 15 residues long. V dropped 1 base and J dropped 3 bases, with 9 bases sitting between them. Germline loops: CDR1 MDHEN, CDR2 SYDVKM. CDR3 sequence (DNA): TGTGCCAGCAGTTTATCCCAGGGGTACACCGGGGAGCTGTTTTTT. Translated: CASSLSQGYTGELFF.

This clonotype occurred many times. The rearrangement joins TRBV5-4 to TRBJ2-3; D is undetermined. CDR3 length: 13 amino acids. Germline assignment: CDR1 SGHNT and CDR2 YYREEE (reference sequence). The ends were cut back, 3 bases at V and 4 bases at J, with 9 bases in the middle. The CDR3 DNA reads as TGTGCCAGCAGCTCAGAAATTTCAGATACGCAGTATTTT. Its translation: CASSSEISDTQYF. Full variable domain (remainder filled in from reference TRBV5-4 and TRBJ2-3): ETGVTQSPTHLIKTRGQQVTLRCSSQSGHNTVSWYQQALGQGPQFIFQYYREEENGRGNFPPRFSGLQFPNYSSELNVNALELDDSALYLCASSSEISDTQYFGPGTRLTVL.

The chain recombines TRBV20-1 with TRBJ2-2; D ambiguous. Trimming took off 1 base at V and 1 base at J, with 7 bases between the two ends. Looked up from germline, CDR1 is DFQATT and CDR2 is SNEGSKA (reference sequence). CDR3 size: 14 residues. CDR3 DNA sequence: TGCAGTGCTAGAGTGCGGATGAACACCGGGGAGCTGTTTTTT. This sequence encodes CSARVRMNTGELFF.

As to this clonotype: A read error is the likely source, as a far larger clone sits one nucleotide away. The chain couples TRBV6-1 to TRBJ2-5; a possible D gene is TRBD1 (5 bases). Per germline, CDR1 MNHNS and CDR2 SASEGT. This CDR3 comprises 12 residues. In nucleotides, the CDR3 is TGTGCCGGCAGTGAGGCAGGGGAGACCCAGTACTTC. It yields the protein CAGSEAGETQYF.

This clonotype came up many times. The genes are TRBV5-1 and TRBJ2-7, with no clear D. This CDR3 contains 12 residues. Germline lookup yields CDR1 SGHRS and CDR2 YFSETQ. V was clipped by 5 bases and J by 3 bases, with 9 bases between them. The CDR3 nucleotides read TGCGCCAGCAGTCTGAACCGCTACGAGCAGTACTTC. Protein product: CASSLNRYEQYF.

This clonotype was recorded many times. This sequence joins TRBV30 and TRBJ2-1; 12 bases are shared with TRBD2. V lost 8 bases, J lost 2 bases, and 4 bases stayed unmatched. Germline loops: CDR1 GTSNPN, CDR2 SVGIG (reference sequence). This CDR3 comprises 14 residues. For the CDR3, the DNA is TGTGCCGCTAGGACTAGCGGGACCTACAATGAGCAGTTCTTC. Its protein is CAARTSGTYNEQFF.

Concerning this clonotype itself: A much larger clone lies a single base off, so this may be a read error. The chain combines TRBV7-2 with TRBJ2-5; 7 bases fit TRBD2. This CDR3 region has 14 residues. The germline V gene has CDR1 SGHTA and CDR2 FQGNSA. CDR3 coding DNA: TGTGCCGGCAGCTTAGTCTGGGGGGGAGAGACCCAGTACTTC. This codes for CAGSLVWGGETQYF.

At least ten counts were recorded for this clonotype. The chain uses TRBV20-1 and TRBJ2-5, with TRBD2 matching over 11 bases. The CDR3 spans 15 residues. V was clipped by 1 base and J by 1 base; unmatched bases: 2. CDR1 is DFQATT and CDR2 is SNEGSKA in the germline V gene (reference sequence). The CDR3 DNA reads as TGCAGTGCTAGAGCGGGGACTAGCGGCCAAGAGACCCAGTACTTC. This encodes CSARAGTSGQETQYF.

This clonotype is medium-sized within its sample. This chain uses TRBV7-3 with TRBJ2-1; unclear D gene. Per germline, CDR1 SGHTA and CDR2 FQGTGA. This CDR3 has 13 amino acids. V was cut by 5 bases and J by 5 bases, with 10 bases left in between. This CDR3 is CASSTVGDNEQFF. CDR3 coding DNA: TGTGCCAGCAGCACCGTTGGGGACAATGAGCAGTTCTTC.

This clonotype occurred many times. The genes are TRBV12-3 or TRBV12-4 and TRBJ2-6; D not resolved. Trimming took 2 bases from V and 2 from J, leaving 1 base between them. This CDR3 comprises 13 residues. The CDR3, as DNA: TGTGCCAGCAGTTTAACTGGGGCCAACGTCCTGACTTTC. It encodes CASSLTGANVLTF.

This clonotype has at least ten counts. This chain uses TRBV11-2 with TRBJ2-1; TRBD2 is a possible D gene (5 bases). This CDR3 has 14 residues. V was trimmed by 9 bases and J by 7 bases, leaving 19 bases between them. CDR1 is SGHAT, CDR2 FQNNGV, per germline. CDR3 sequence (DNA): TGTGCCAGTACCCCCCGGGAAGTTGGGAATGAGCAGTTCTTC. Protein: CASTPREVGNEQFF.

The J gene is TRBJ2-3, the V gene TRBV29-1; D possibly corresponds to TRBD1 (5 bases). Germline CDR1 reads SQVTM; CDR2 reads ANQGSEA. CDR3 length: 12 residues. V was clipped by 4 bases and J by 5 bases, with 10 bases between them. The CDR3 spells CSVVGVGDTQYF. Written as DNA, the CDR3 is TGCAGCGTTGTAGGGGTTGGAGATACGCAGTATTTT.

This clonotype has more than one count but fewer than ten. The chain is built from TRBV5-4 and TRBJ2-5; D unresolved. Trimming cost V 2 bases and J 7 bases, with 9 bases left between them. Per germline, CDR1 SGHNT and CDR2 YYREEE (reference sequence). There are 12 residues in the CDR3. The CDR3 nucleotides are TGTGCCAGCAGCTTCTTTCCCGGGACCCAGTACTTC. Residues: CASSFFPGTQYF.

This clonotype was recorded once. The germline gene is not matched at one end of the junction; a read error may be the cause. The chain couples TRBV11-3 to TRBJ1-1, with 7 bases identical to TRBD1. Germline-derived CDR1 and CDR2 are SGHNT and YENEEA. CDR3 size: 15 residues. The CDR3 region is CTSSLEGALSTEAFF. The CDR3 coding sequence is TGTACCAGCAGCTTAGAGGGGGCGCTGTCCACTGAAGCTTTCTTT. Full variable domain (rest looked up from reference TRBV11-3 and TRBJ1-1): EAGVVQSPRYKIIEKKQPVAFWCNPISGHNTLYWYLQNLGQGPELLIRYENEEAVDDSQLPKDRFSAERLKGVDSTLKIQPAELGDSAVYLCTSSLEGALSTEAFFGQGTRLTVV.